The 21 T cell receptor beta chains below were found in one sample sequenced in a study of cytomegalovirus exposure and HLA in healthy donors. PCR employed 60 Vbeta and 13 Jbeta primers. Measured with immunoSEQ multiplex PCR; TCRdb has only the in-frame clones, and not every one. This table has approximately 210,000 clones, 60% to 80% appearing once. The sequencing input was PBMCs. The source is a male donor in good health and CMV-seronegative.

This clone occurred a few times. J is TRBJ1-2 and V is TRBV9; 8 bases are shared with TRBD1. Germline V CDR1 and CDR2: SGDLS, YYNGEE. The CDR3 length is 14 residues. The ends lost 0 bases at V and 3 bases at J; junction bases unmatched: 1. CDR3 in DNA: TGTGCCAGCAGCGTAGAGGACAGGGACTATGGCTACACCTTC. Translated: CASSVEDRDYGYTF.

The chain is built from TRBV5-1 and TRBJ2-3, with TRBD2 matching over 9 bases. The junction had 7 bases not matched to a gene; V was cut back by 6 bases and J by 2 bases. The germline CDR1 and CDR2 sequences are SGHRS and YFSETQ. This CDR3 is built from 15 residues. Here the CDR3 DNA reads TGCGCCAGCAACCCCCTAGCGGGATACACAGATACGCAGTATTTT. Translated, it gives CASNPLAGYTDTQYF.

CDR3 coding DNA: TGCGCCAGCAGCCCACGCCCGGGACAGGGTAACACCGGGGAGCTGTTTTTT. Protein: CASSPRPGQGNTGELFF. The rearrangement joins TRBV5-1 to TRBJ2-2; 9 bases map to TRBD1. CDR3 length equals 17 residues. Germline assignment: CDR1 SGHRS and CDR2 YFSETQ. Germline trimming cut 4 bases from V and 2 bases from J; bases unmatched to any gene: 9.

The chain uses TRBV5-4 and TRBJ2-1; D may be TRBD1 (5 bases). Germline assignment: CDR1 SGHNT and CDR2 YYREEE (reference sequence). Trimming removed 7 bases at V and 2 bases at J, with 13 bases between. The CDR3 runs to 14 residues. The CDR3 spells CASGKGAPYNEQFF. CDR3 DNA: TGTGCCAGCGGTAAAGGGGCCCCCTACAATGAGCAGTTCTTC.

The chain combines TRBV13 with TRBJ2-1; 15 positions agree with TRBD2. Germline CDR1 is PRHDT and CDR2 is FYEKMQ (reference sequence). With V trimmed by 3 bases and J by 6 bases, 6 bases remained unmatched. CDR3 length equals 17 residues. In DNA, the CDR3 is TGTGCCAGCAGCTTCTGGACTAGCGGGAGGGCCAGCAATGAGCAGTTCTTC. It encodes CASSFWTSGRASNEQFF.

Of note for this clone: Other DNA sequences in the sample encode the same CDR3. The chain uses TRBV5-1 and TRBJ2-5; D is possibly TRBD2 (5 bases). The V gene's germline CDR1 is SGHRS and CDR2 YFSETQ. V lost 0 bases and J lost 5, with 11 bases in between. There are 14 residues in the CDR3. Here the CDR3 DNA reads TGCGCCAGCAGCTTGGTTGCGGGTAGGGAGACCCAGTACTTC. This gives the protein CASSLVAGRETQYF.

This sequence joins TRBV5-6 and TRBJ1-1; D is uncertain. V lost 0 bases and J lost 7, with 7 bases in between. Germline CDR1 and CDR2: SGHDT and YYEEEE. This CDR3 has 12 amino acids. CDR3 nucleotide sequence: TGTGCCAGCAGCTTGGCCCTAAGTGAAGCTTTCTTT. Residues: CASSLALSEAFF.

The genes are TRBV4-2 and TRBJ2-7; 8 bases fit TRBD2. The CDR3 runs 16 residues. Unmatched junction bases numbered 4, after V lost 0 bases and J lost 0 bases. The germline CDR1 and CDR2 sequences are LGHNA and YNFKEQ. The CDR3 loop is CASSQERAGDSYEQYF. The DNA for the CDR3 is TGTGCCAGCAGCCAAGAAAGAGCGGGAGACTCCTACGAGCAGTACTTC.

This clone has just a few counts. This chain uses TRBV5-1 with TRBJ1-1; the D gene is possibly TRBD1 (5 bases). Germline CDR1 SGHRS, CDR2 YFSETQ. CDR3 size: 15 residues. Trimming removed 3 bases at V and 0 bases at J, with 12 bases between. The CDR3 sequence: CASSWGLLLNTEAFF. The CDR3 DNA sequence: TGCGCCAGCAGCTGGGGACTGCTTTTGAACACTGAAGCTTTCTTT.

The chain combines TRBV28 with TRBJ2-7; 7 positions agree with TRBD2. Trimming removed 3 bases from V and 3 bases from J; junction bases left unmatched: 11. This CDR3 region has 16 residues. Germline-derived CDR1 and CDR2 are MDHEN and SYDVKM. CDR3 loop: CASSFSRGSVLYEQYF. The DNA for the CDR3 is TGTGCCAGCAGTTTTTCCCGCGGGAGTGTTCTCTACGAGCAGTACTTC.

This clone was seen more than once but under ten times. The rearrangement joins TRBV7-8 to TRBJ1-3; D not certain. CDR1 is SGHVS, CDR2 FQNEAQ, per germline. Between the trimmed V and J ends, which lost 5 bases and 3 bases, there was a span of 11 bases. The CDR3 has 14 amino acids. The CDR3 region has the DNA TGTGCCAGCAGCAACCGAAGAGATGGAAACACCATATATTTT. Translating it yields CASSNRRDGNTIYF.

This clone is a singleton in its sample. CDR3 bases: TGTGCCAGCAGTTTGACACATAGCACAGATACGCAGTATTTT. Protein product: CASSLTHSTDTQYF. The gene calls are TRBV6-1 and TRBJ2-3; D call uncertain. Trimming took off 5 bases at V and 0 bases at J, with 9 bases between the two ends. The length of the CDR3 is 14 residues. Per the germline V gene, CDR1 is MNHNS and CDR2 is SASEGT.

The CDR3 is CASNLMGGYEQYF. The CDR3 DNA is TGTGCCAGCAACCTCATGGGGGGCTACGAGCAGTACTTC. The chain carries TRBV6-4 and TRBJ2-7; possible D gene TRBD2, 6 bases. The CDR3 is made up of 13 amino acids. Trimming cost V 7 bases and J 3 bases, with 13 bases left between them. Germline CDR1 and CDR2: MRHNA and SNTAGT.

CDR3 nucleotide sequence: TGTGCCAGCATGGGGACAGTCCAAGAGACCCAGTACTTC. This codes for CASMGTVQETQYF. The V and J genes are TRBV19 and TRBJ2-5, with 7 bases that match TRBD1. The CDR3 is made up of 13 amino acids. The J segment lost 1 base and the V segment lost 9 bases, leaving 5 bases of the junction unmatched. Germline V lookup: CDR1 LNHDA, CDR2 SQIVND (reference sequence).

Concerning this clone: One end of the junction is discordant with germline, which a read error may explain. The chain couples TRBV6-5 to TRBJ1-1, with D possibly TRBD1 on 5 matching bases. The CDR3 consists of 14 residues. Germline CDR1 reads MNHEY; CDR2 reads SVGAGI. This chain's CDR3 is CAGSPGEWNTEAFF. For the CDR3, the DNA is TGTGCCGGCAGTCCGGGGGAATGGAACACTGAAGCTTTCTTT.

This clone came up once. The chain recombines TRBV10-2 with TRBJ2-3; no clear D. Per germline, CDR1 WSHSY and CDR2 SAAADI. The CDR3 sequence is 16 residues long. Trimming removed 4 bases from V and 3 bases from J, with 17 bases in between. For the CDR3, the DNA is TGCGCCAGCAGTGGAACCCCATCTGGCCGTACAGATACGCAGTATTTT. The encoded protein is CASSGTPSGRTDTQYF.

The V gene is TRBV28, the J gene TRBJ2-1; D is undetermined. Germline CDR1 reads MDHEN; CDR2 reads SYDVKM. V was clipped by 4 bases and J by 8 bases, with 9 bases between them. This CDR3 is built from 12 residues. CDR3 region: CASSSVPYEQFF. The DNA for the CDR3 is TGTGCCAGCAGTTCAGTTCCCTATGAGCAGTTCTTC. The full variable domain, completed using reference TRBV28 and TRBJ2-1, is DVKVTQSSRYLVKRTGEKVFLECVQDMDHENMFWYRQDPGLGLRLIYFSYDVKMKEKGDIPEGYSVSREKKERFSLILESASTNQTSMYLCASSSVPYEQFFGPGTRLTVL.

The V and J genes are TRBV6-6 and TRBJ1-3; 9 nucleotides line up with TRBD1. Germline CDR1 is MNHNY and CDR2 is SVGAGI (reference sequence). This CDR3 contains 16 residues. V dropped 4 bases and J dropped 2; count of bases not matched to a gene: 6. The CDR3 is CASSSGTGSTGNTIYF. The CDR3 DNA sequence: TGTGCCAGCAGTTCAGGGACAGGGTCAACTGGAAACACCATATATTTT.

The chain uses TRBV6-5 and TRBJ2-7, with 7 bases identical to TRBD1. V was pared by 5 bases and J by 1 base, with 8 bases of the junction left unmatched. This CDR3 is built from 15 residues. Looked up from germline, CDR1 is MNHEY and CDR2 is SVGAGI. CDR3: CASSPTGEWSYEQYF. In nucleotides, the CDR3 is TGTGCCAGCAGTCCCACAGGGGAATGGTCCTACGAGCAGTACTTC.

This clone appeared a single time. This rearrangement joins TRBV27 to TRBJ1-4; 7 bases match TRBD1. V gave up 3 bases and J gave up 4 bases; unmatched junction bases: 5. The CDR3 loop spans 15 amino acids. Germline V lookup: CDR1 MNHEY, CDR2 SMNVEV (reference sequence). The CDR3 reads CASSFGRQGNEKLFF. DNA of the CDR3: TGTGCCAGCAGTTTTGGGCGACAGGGTAATGAAAAACTGTTTTTT.

V is TRBV7-8 and J is TRBJ1-4, with D perhaps matching TRBD1 (5 bases). Trimming removed 5 bases from V and 7 bases from J, with 17 bases in between. CDR1 is SGHVS, CDR2 FQNEAQ, per germline. The CDR3 extends over 15 amino acids. CDR3: CASSPRGGEGEKLFF. The CDR3 DNA is TGTGCCAGCAGCCCCCGGGGAGGGGAGGGTGAAAAACTGTTTTTT. Combining the CDR3 with reference TRBV7-8 and TRBJ1-4 gives the whole variable domain GAGVSQSPRYKVAKRGQDVALRCDPISGHVSLFWYQQALGQGPEFLTYFQNEAQLDKSGLPSDRFFAERPEGSVSTLKIQRTQQEDSAVYLCASSPRGGEGEKLFFGSGTQLSVL.